These T cell receptor beta chains were read from a single sample in a study of T cells in narcolepsy. Measured with immunoSEQ multiplex PCR; TCRdb has only the in-frame clones, and not every one. The data contain approximately 17,000 clones, approximately 77% of them singletons. The specimen sequenced was CD45RA- memory CD8+ T cells from PBMCs. These receptors all come from a human donor with narcolepsy. Each CDR3 is given without its conserved first and last residue. Fields, in order: J gene, V gene, CDR3 protein.

TRBJ2-7 TRBV29-1 SVGFEGLEQY
TRBJ2-1 TRBV9 ASSVVTENNEQF
TRBJ1-1 TRBV5-6 ASSLGARNTEAF
TRBJ2-7 TRBV9 ASSSGHFEQY
TRBJ2-7 TRBV2 ASSAGTSGDYEQY
TRBJ2-7 TRBV7-8 ASSLRRAAYEQY
TRBJ2-5 TRBV25-1 ASRTPETQY
TRBJ2-3 TRBV2 ASEDSTDTQY
TRBJ2-3 TRBV6-5 ASSYPASGQDTQY
TRBJ2-7 TRBV6-5 ATSFGISYEQY
TRBJ2-2 TRBV13 ASSLGQVGRANTGELF
TRBJ1-1 TRBV10-3 AITTHRITYTEAF
TRBJ1-1 TRBV27 ASSLIVGSPVSAF
TRBJ2-7 TRBV28 ASSFGPSIRGEQY
TRBJ2-7 TRBV9 ASSVAAESSYEQY
TRBJ2-1 TRBV9 ASSPWTGTAGNEQF
TRBJ2-1 TRBV7-9 ASSGRLGSSYNEQF
TRBJ2-1 TRBV6-6 ASSYSGDYQF
TRBJ2-2 TRBV5-6 ASSTPTGGINGELF
TRBJ2-7 TRBV6-1 ASTLTGDGYEQY
TRBJ2-1 TRBV12-5 ASGPPGTSSSYNEQF
TRBJ2-2 TRBV6-5 ASSYGGRGELF
TRBJ2-1 TRBV6-5 ASSYGRAEQF
TRBJ2-3 TRBV6-5 ASSSGGPVTQY
TRBJ2-3 TRBV9 ASRGLSDTQY
TRBJ1-2 TRBV27 ASSLHSLAGPLYGYT
TRBJ2-3 TRBV27 ASSPLGLVTDTQY
TRBJ2-3 TRBV11-2 ASSLSSDTQY
TRBJ1-1 TRBV6-5 ASSSLTGLDTEAF
TRBJ1-2 TRBV28 ASRPTEDNYGYT
TRBJ1-6 TRBV6-1 ASSNIGSPLH
TRBJ1-3 TRBV29-1 SVEVWSGSGNTIY
TRBJ2-1 TRBV29-1 SVEDSGTFNEQF
TRBJ1-1 TRBV6-5 ASSLTGNMNTEAF
TRBJ2-5 TRBV19 ASSIGTGGLIMQETQY
TRBJ1-1 TRBV4-1 ASSQERGNTEAF
TRBJ2-7 TRBV5-6 ASSFLAEVTYEQY
TRBJ1-6 TRBV4-1 VSSPGTEVPPLH
TRBJ2-7 TRBV6-1 ASNYGDGYEQY
TRBJ2-2 TRBV6-5 ASSYSSGRLDGELF
TRBJ2-7 TRBV6-5 ASSPEGTPGHEQY
TRBJ1-1 TRBV9 ASSVEAGGMNTEAF
TRBJ2-6 TRBV27 ASSFWGAGGANVLT
TRBJ1-1 TRBV7-8 ASSPWTEKNTEAF
TRBJ2-5 TRBV27 ASSSTYGELPETQY
TRBJ1-2 TRBV28 ASSLDWGGAGYGYT
TRBJ2-5 TRBV11-2 ASSLPTGRERETQY
TRBJ2-7 TRBV2 ASREDGTLPYEQY
TRBJ2-1 TRBV12-5 ASEYIDPGEQF
TRBJ1-1 TRBV11-3 ASSSTVNTEAF
TRBJ2-1 TRBV11-2 ASSFPTGRRSSYNEQF
TRBJ1-2 TRBV2 ASSRPDRRSYGYT
TRBJ1-1 TRBV2 ASDKDRESSEAF
TRBJ1-2 TRBV27 ASSPGPNYGYT